A single sample gave rise to the 14 T cell receptor beta chains below, sequenced in a study of cytomegalovirus exposure and HLA in healthy donors. Data came from immunoSEQ multiplex PCR; TCRdb stores just in-frame clones and leaves some out. The sample contains a few hundred thousand clones, roughly 90% of which appear only once. The sample comprised PBMCs. The source is a woman aged 18-29 years in good health and CMV-seronegative.

The CDR3 DNA sequence: TGCGCCAGCAGCCAAGTTGGCGGCCCTGAAGCTTTCTTT. The encoded protein is CASSQVGGPEAFF. The rearrangement links TRBV4-1 to TRBJ1-1; D not resolved. The CDR3 runs 13 residues. Germline V gene data show CDR1 as MGHRA and CDR2 as YSYEKL. Trimming cost V 1 base and J 6 bases, with 9 bases left between them.

The chain uses TRBV27 and TRBJ2-1, with TRBD1 identical over 10 bases. The CDR3 length is 18 residues. V dropped 4 bases and J dropped 4; count of bases not matched to a gene: 13. Germline V gene sequence: CDR1 MNHEY, CDR2 SMNVEV (reference sequence). The DNA for the CDR3 is TGTGCCAGCAGTTCTCCCTCCCGACAGGGGGCCCGATACAATGAGCAGTTCTTC. Its protein is CASSSPSRQGARYNEQFF.

V gene TRBV19 combines with J gene TRBJ1-4; 7 bases agree with TRBD1. From germline, CDR1 is LNHDA and CDR2 SQIVND (reference sequence). This CDR3 has 17 amino acids. Trimming cost V 10 bases and J 8 bases; bases outside gene matches: 22. CDR3 DNA: TGTGCCACCTCCACCGGGACAGTTATGTCGTGGGGCGAAAAACTGTTTTTT. This gives the protein CATSTGTVMSWGEKLFF.

The chain employs TRBV6-5 and TRBJ2-7; 8 bases agree with TRBD1. This CDR3 spans 15 amino acids. Trimming cost V 5 bases and J 0 bases; bases outside gene matches: 6. CDR1 and CDR2 from the germline V gene are MNHEY and SVGAGI. The CDR3 sequence is CASSAGTGSSYEQYV. The CDR3 DNA follows: TGTGCCAGCAGTGCCGGGACAGGTAGCTCCTACGAGCAGTACGTC.

The rearrangement uses TRBV28 and TRBJ2-7; D is possibly TRBD2 (5 bases). Between the trimmed V and J ends, which lost 8 bases and 2 bases, there was a span of 19 bases. The CDR3 is 15 residues long. The germline gives CDR1 MDHEN, CDR2 SYDVKM. This chain's CDR3 is CASRPGFGYTYEQYF. CDR3 in DNA: TGTGCCAGCCGCCCGGGGTTCGGGTACACCTACGAGCAGTACTTC.

The rearrangement uses TRBV20-1 and TRBJ1-4; tentative D call: TRBD1 (5 bases). V dropped 4 bases and J dropped 8 bases, with 8 bases sitting between them. This CDR3 is built from 11 residues. Germline V CDR1 and CDR2: DFQATT, SNEGSKA (reference sequence). CDR3 in amino acids: CSAKGAEKLFF. The CDR3 bases are TGCAGTGCTAAAGGGGCGGAAAAACTGTTTTTT.

The chain couples TRBV5-1 to TRBJ1-1, with 11 bases aligning to TRBD1. The V segment lost 3 bases and the J segment 5 bases; nucleotides outside the gene matches: 6. Germline lookup yields CDR1 SGHRS and CDR2 YFSETQ. The CDR3 has 15 amino acids. DNA of the CDR3: TGCGCCAGCAGCTCTGGACAGGGGGCTACGACTGAAGCTTTCTTT. This encodes CASSSGQGATTEAFF.

The rearrangement uses TRBV9 and TRBJ2-3; D is perhaps TRBD2 (6 bases). V lost 2 bases, J lost 6 bases, and 16 bases lay in between. CDR3 length: 15 amino acids. Germline V gene lookup returns CDR1 SGDLS and CDR2 YYNGEE. CDR3 in DNA: TGTGCCAGCAGCGTCTCGGGTTGGGGGGTGGATACGCAGTATTTT. Translated, it gives CASSVSGWGVDTQYF.

The chain combines TRBV29-1 with TRBJ1-2; 7 bases agree with TRBD1. The germline CDR1 and CDR2 sequences are SQVTM and ANQGSEA. This CDR3 region has 13 residues. Trimming removed 5 bases from V and 4 bases from J; junction bases left unmatched: 7. The CDR3 DNA reads TGCAGCGTTTCTACAGGGGTAGGCTATGGCTACACCTTC. This gives the protein CSVSTGVGYGYTF. Filled out from reference TRBV29-1 and TRBJ1-2, the complete variable domain reads SAVISQKPSRDICQRGTSLTIQCQVDSQVTMMFWYRQQPGQSLTLIATANQGSEATYESGFVIDKFPISRPNLTFSTLTVSNMSPEDSSIYLCSVSTGVGYGYTFGSGTRLTVV.

The V call is TRBV7-3, the J call TRBJ2-2, with a weak D call TRBD1 (6 bases). V gave up 5 bases and J gave up 4 bases, with 17 bases separating them. Germline V gene lookup returns CDR1 SGHTA and CDR2 FQGTGA. The CDR3 consists of 16 residues. As DNA, the CDR3 is TGTGCCAGCAGCCCTACAGGGAGCGCAGGCACCGGGGAGCTGTTTTTT. Translation gives CASSPTGSAGTGELFF.

The chain has TRBV19 and TRBJ1-2, with D perhaps TRBD1 (6 bases). The CDR3 spans 13 residues. In germline, CDR1 is LNHDA, CDR2 SQIVND (reference sequence). Trimming took 7 bases from V and 3 from J, leaving 12 bases between them. The CDR3 loop reads CASIGGPYYGYTF. The CDR3 bases are TGTGCCAGTATCGGGGGGCCCTACTATGGCTACACCTTC.

The chain uses TRBV18 and TRBJ1-2; D is unresolved. The germline V gene has CDR1 KGHSH and CDR2 LQKENI. The V and J ends lost 2 bases and 2 bases respectively, with 15 bases between them. The CDR3 runs to 16 residues. The CDR3 sequence: CASSPDRGLGNYGYTF. The CDR3 bases are TGTGCCAGCTCACCAGATCGGGGATTGGGAAACTATGGCTACACCTTC.

V is TRBV9 and J is TRBJ1-4; maybe TRBD1 (6 bases). CDR1 is SGDLS, CDR2 YYNGEE, per germline. CDR3 length: 14 residues. Trimming shortened V by 2 bases and J by 5 bases, and 10 bases separated the two germline ends. The CDR3 DNA reads TGTGCCAGCAGCGTTGGCAGGGGCAATGAAAAACTGTTTTTT. This encodes CASSVGRGNEKLFF.

The V and J genes are TRBV7-8 and TRBJ2-1; D is perhaps TRBD2 (6 bases). The germline CDR1 and CDR2 sequences are SGHVS and FQNEAQ. This CDR3 is 18 amino acids long. Trimming pared 2 bases from V and 5 bases from J, leaving 22 bases between. This CDR3 reads CASSLRPVGRYNNNEQFF. In DNA form, the CDR3 reads TGTGCCAGCAGCTTAAGACCGGTGGGGAGGTACAACAACAATGAGCAGTTCTTC.